A single sample is the source of the 31 T cell receptor beta chains below, sequenced in a study of tissue T cells after allogeneic stem cell transplantation. Time point given: mouse harvest day 14 after allogeneic transplant. The graft held 10^6 splenic CD5+ T cells and 10^7 T-cell-depleted bone marrow cells. TCRdb keeps only in-frame clones here, not all; method: immunoSEQ multiplex PCR. The data contain 4,500 to 5,000 clones, around 49% of them singletons. Source material: lymph node tissue. The receptors come from a female BALB/c mouse given C57BL/6 T cells with graft-versus-host disease after an allogeneic hematopoietic cell transplant.

This clone was observed a handful of times. All gene names here are mouse names. The CDR3 extends 1 residue past the end of the read, so its final part is completed from the germline J gene. The V call is TRBV3, the J call TRBJ2-7; D remains ambiguous. CDR1 and CDR2 from the germline V gene are SNHLY and FYNGKV (reference sequence). The CDR3 length is 13 residues. V lost 5 bases to trimming and J lost 0 bases, with 8 bases between them. CDR3 DNA (partial): TGTGCCAGCAGCCCGACATCCTCCTATGAACAGTAC. Its translation is CASSPTSSYEQY. The CDR3 as a whole reads CASSPTSSYEQYF. The variable domain in full, completed from reference TRBV3 and TRBJ2-7, reads GPKVLQIPSHQIIDMGQMVTLNCDPVSNHLYFYWYKQILGQQMEFLVNFYNGKVMEKSKLFKDQFSVERPDGSYFTLKIQPTALEDSAVYFCASSPTSSYEQYFGPGTRLTVL.

Of note for this clone: Genes and germline are mouse. The read ends 1 residue early relative to the CDR3; the germline J gene fills the gap. The chain employs TRBV19 and TRBJ2-2; the match to TRBD1 covers 10 bases. This CDR3 region has 15 residues. J gave up 7 bases and V 1 base, and 4 bases lay outside the gene matches. Germline loops: CDR1 FNHDT, CDR2 SITEND (reference sequence). The CDR3 reads CASSIPTGGNGQLYF. Partial CDR3 DNA: TGTGCCAGCAGTATACCGACAGGGGGCAACGGGCAGCTCTAC. The entire variable domain, with the rest obtained from reference TRBV19 and TRBJ2-2, is as follows: GGIITQTPKFLIGQEGQKLTLKCQQNFNHDTMYWYRQDSGKGLRLIYYSITENDLQKGDLSEGYDASREKKSSFSLTVTSAQKNEMAVFLCASSIPTGGNGQLYFGEGSKLTVL.

As to this clone: Here the gene names and germline are mouse. Read data end 1 residue before the CDR3 end; the end is taken from the germline J gene. The rearrangement uses TRBV13-3 and TRBJ2-5, with TRBD1 identical over 8 bases. The V and J ends lost 5 bases and 3 bases, in that order; junction bases with no gene match: 5. The CDR3 is made up of 14 amino acids. Germline CDR1 is NNHDY and CDR2 is SYVADS. Partial CDR3 DNA: TGTGCCAGCAGGGCAGGGGGCCGGCAAGACACCCAGTAC. Translating gives CASRAGGRQDTQY. The complete CDR3 reads CASRAGGRQDTQYF.

Comments on this clone: Germline and genes: mouse. The read terminates 1 residue before the CDR3 end, so the remaining end is supplied by the germline J gene. The rearrangement links TRBV19 to TRBJ2-7; unclear D gene. The CDR3 is 13 amino acids. CDR1 FNHDT and CDR2 SITEND come from the germline V gene (reference sequence). V lost 0 bases to trimming and J lost 3 bases, with 7 bases between them. Here the CDR3 reads CASSIDTNYEQYF. The sequenced part of the CDR3 DNA is TGTGCCAGCAGTATAGACACAAACTATGAACAGTAC.

Concerning this clone: One end of the junction fails to match germline, which may point to a read error. Mouse gene names and germline throughout. From the germline J gene comes the end of the CDR3, since the read stops 1 residue before it. This sequence joins TRBV13-3 and TRBJ2-7; D might be TRBD2 (5 bases). CDR3 size: 13 residues. The germline V gene has CDR1 NNHDY and CDR2 SYVADS. The covered CDR3 bases are TGTGCCAGCGGTGATTGGGGAACCTATGAACAGTAC. This encodes CASGDWGTYEQY. From start to end, the CDR3 is CASGDWGTYEQYF.

This clone has a handful of counts. The listed genes are named as in mouse. The CDR3 extends 1 residue past the end of the read, so its final part is completed from the germline J gene. The chain combines TRBV1 with TRBJ2-7; 9 positions match TRBD2. Germline trimming cut 1 base from V and 3 bases from J; bases unmatched to any gene: 1. CDR1 NSQYPW and CDR2 LRSPGD come from the germline V gene (reference sequence). CDR3 size: 14 residues. CDR3 DNA (partial): TGCACCTGCAGTGCAGCTGGGGGGGACTATGAACAGTAC. Translation gives CTCSAAGGDYEQY. The entire CDR3 is CTCSAAGGDYEQYF.

Regarding this clone: The genes and germline here are from mouse. The CDR3 is cut off 1 residue early in the read; its end comes from the germline J gene. V is TRBV3 and J is TRBJ1-1; D is ambiguous. Germline lookup yields CDR1 SNHLY and CDR2 FYNGKV (reference sequence). The length of the CDR3 is 13 residues. Trimming removed 0 bases at V and 1 base at J, with 3 bases between. CDR3 sequence reads: CASSLAGNTEVFF. The part of the CDR3 DNA that was read is TGTGCCAGCAGCTTAGCGGGGAACACAGAAGTCTTC.

Notes on this clone: The gene names here belong to mouse. The read halts 1 residue ahead of the CDR3 end, with the missing end drawn from the germline J gene. The chain uses TRBV13-2 and TRBJ1-5, with D maybe TRBD1 (5 bases). Trimming cost V 0 bases and J 2 bases, with 12 bases left between them. The CDR3 loop spans 16 amino acids. Germline CDR1 is NNHNN and CDR2 is SYGAGS (reference sequence). The DNA read from the CDR3 is TGTGCCAGCGGTGATGCATGGGGGGGGGACAACCAGGCTCCGCTT. It translates to CASGDAWGGDNQAPL. From start to end, the CDR3 is CASGDAWGGDNQAPLF.

As regards this clone: The genes are named according to mouse. Coverage ceases 1 residue before the CDR3 finishes, and the germline J gene fills in the end. This chain joins TRBV26 and TRBJ2-1, with 11 bases matching TRBD2. Trimming removed 4 bases from V and 3 bases from J; junction bases left unmatched: 2. The CDR3 contains 15 residues. Per germline, CDR1 KGHPV and CDR2 FQNQEV (reference sequence). The part of the CDR3 DNA that was read is TGTGCCAGCAGTCGGACTGGGGGGACCTATGCTGAGCAGTTC. Amino acids: CASSRTGGTYAEQF. The full CDR3 reads CASSRTGGTYAEQFF.

By share, this clone counts as medium-sized. Germline and genes: mouse. The missing CDR3 end, 1 residue past where the read stops, is filled in from the germline J gene. The chain is built from TRBV23 and TRBJ2-7; TRBD1, the table's D call, lacks a check against the DNA. This CDR3 region has 13 residues. From germline, CDR1 is KGHTA and CDR2 FQNQQP. CDR3 residues: CSSSQDSSYEQYF. The part of the CDR3 DNA that was read is TGCTCCAGCAGTCAAGACAGCTCCTATGAACAGTAC.

This clone is medium-sized by share. Here the gene names and germline are mouse. The read finishes 1 residue shy of the CDR3 end, and the germline J gene is used to complete it. The rearrangement uses TRBV13-1 and TRBJ2-7; D gene unclear. Germline V lookup: CDR1 NSHNY, CDR2 SYGAGN. This CDR3 is 11 amino acids long. V was cut by 5 bases and J by 0 bases, with 3 bases left in between. The CDR3 spells CASRGSYEQYF. Partial CDR3 DNA: TGTGCCAGCAGGGGCTCCTATGAACAGTAC.

A single count supports this clone. The germline and genes are mouse ones. From the germline J gene comes the end of the CDR3, since the read stops 1 residue before it. This chain joins TRBV12-2 and TRBJ1-2, with TRBD1 matching 7 bases. The CDR3 loop spans 14 amino acids. V was clipped by 0 bases and J by 0 bases; unmatched bases: 0. Germline values: CDR1 SGHLS, CDR2 HYDKME. CDR3 DNA, as far as it was read: TGTGCCAGCTCTCTCCAGGGGGCAAACTCCGACTACACC. Protein sequence: CASSLQGANSDYT. The whole CDR3 is CASSLQGANSDYTF.

Concerning this clone itself: Gene names and germline refer to mouse. The missing CDR3 end, 1 residue past where the read stops, is filled in from the germline J gene. The chain carries TRBV23 and TRBJ2-4; the table's D call TRBD1 went unverified against the DNA. Per germline, CDR1 KGHTA and CDR2 FQNQQP. This CDR3 is built from 13 residues. The CDR3 is CSSSQPAQNTLYF. The sequenced part of the CDR3 DNA is TGCTCCAGCAGTCAGCCAGCTCAAAACACCTTGTAC.

As concerns this clone: The listed genes are named as in mouse. The read terminates 1 residue before the CDR3 end, so the remaining end is supplied by the germline J gene. V and J are TRBV19 and TRBJ1-6, with TRBD1 matching 8 bases. TRBJ1-6 qualifies as an ORF whose function is uncertain. This CDR3 has 14 amino acids. V gave up 7 bases and J gave up 4 bases; unmatched junction bases: 4. From germline, CDR1 is FNHDT and CDR2 SITEND (reference sequence). CDR3: CASSDRGYNSPLYF. The part of the CDR3 DNA that was read is TGTGCCAGCTCAGACAGGGGATATAATTCGCCCCTCTAC.

Of note for this clone: Gene names follow the mouse nomenclature. The read finishes 1 residue shy of the CDR3 end, and the germline J gene is used to complete it. The gene calls are TRBV26 and TRBJ1-3; 10 nucleotides match TRBD1. The ends lost 7 bases at V and 3 bases at J; junction bases unmatched: 6. CDR1 and CDR2 (germline): KGHPV, FQNQEV (reference sequence). The length of the CDR3 is 15 residues. CDR3: CASKPGTGVGNTLYF. CDR3 DNA, as far as it was read: TGTGCCAGCAAACCCGGGACAGGGGTTGGAAATACGCTCTAT.

As to this clone: A far larger clone is just one base off, so this is likely a read error. Gene names are mouse gene names. The read comes to an end 1 residue before the CDR3 does, leaving the germline J gene to fill in the end. V gene TRBV12-1 combines with J gene TRBJ2-1; the D gene is possibly TRBD1 (6 bases). The CDR3 runs to 14 residues. Germline-derived CDR1 and CDR2 are SGHSN and HYEKVE. The CDR3 loop reads CASSPPGQYAQQFF. The CDR3 DNA, read in part, is TGTGCCAGCTCTCCACCGGGACAATATGCTCAGCAGTTC.

This clone was seen a handful of times. The genes and germline here are from mouse. The CDR3 is cut off 1 residue early in the read; its end comes from the germline J gene. The chain joins TRBV3 to TRBJ2-1, with 7 bases identical to TRBD2. Unmatched junction bases numbered 0, after V lost 1 base and J lost 3 bases. CDR1 is SNHLY, CDR2 FYNGKV, per germline (reference sequence). The CDR3 length is 14 residues. The CDR3 bases that were read are TGTGCCAGCAGCTTAGTGGGGGGCTATGCTGAGCAGTTC. It encodes CASSLVGGYAEQF. The whole CDR3 is CASSLVGGYAEQFF.

By frequency in the sample, this clone is medium-sized (0.01 to 0.1%). Germline and genes here are mouse. The sample holds other DNA sequences that translate to the same CDR3. The CDR3: CASSRDRGSGNTLYF. The CDR3 DNA, read in part, is TGTGCCAGCAGTCGGGACAGGGGTTCTGGAAATACGCTCTAT. J is TRBJ1-3 and V is TRBV13-3; 10 bases agree with TRBD1. The CDR3 end is not reached by the read, which stops 1 residue before it; the germline J gene fills it in. The junction had 1 base not matched to a gene; V was cut back by 4 bases and J by 0 bases. The length of the CDR3 is 15 residues. Per germline, CDR1 NNHDY and CDR2 SYVADS.

Concerning this clone itself: Any gene name here is a mouse gene name. With the read ending 1 residue before the CDR3 end, the germline J gene is used to fill in that end. V gene TRBV20 combines with J gene TRBJ2-2, with D possibly being TRBD1 or TRBD2 (6 bases each). V was shortened by 5 bases and J by 0 bases, with 10 bases between the two germline ends. This CDR3 comprises 14 residues. The germline V gene encodes CDR1 GFQATS and CDR2 STVNSAI. CDR3 DNA, as far as it was read: TGTGGTGCTGGGGGGACAACAAACACCGGGCAGCTCTAC. Amino acid sequence: CGAGGTTNTGQLY. In full, the CDR3 reads CGAGGTTNTGQLYF.

Notes on this clone: Germline and genes here are mouse. The read halts 1 residue ahead of the CDR3 end, with the missing end drawn from the germline J gene. The chain couples TRBV26 to TRBJ1-6; D perhaps matches TRBD1 (5 bases). TRBJ1-6 is flagged as an ORF with uncertain function. The CDR3 totals 13 residues. The germline CDR1 and CDR2 sequences are KGHPV and FQNQEV (reference sequence). Deletions cut 5 bases from V and 7 bases from J, with 9 bases between. Partial CDR3 DNA: TGTGCCAGCAGTTGGACAAAAAATTCGCCCCTCTAC. Protein sequence: CASSWTKNSPLY. The full CDR3 is CASSWTKNSPLYF.

The sample holds a few counts of this clone. Mouse gene names and germline throughout. The read finishes 1 residue shy of the CDR3 end, and the germline J gene is used to complete it. This chain links TRBV14 with TRBJ2-5; 9 positions agree with TRBD1. CDR1 is SGHDT, CDR2 FRDEAV, per germline. The CDR3 totals 14 residues. V shed 4 bases and J 4 bases; nucleotides not matched to a gene: 4. CDR3: CASSPGTGKDTQYF. The CDR3 bases that were read are TGTGCCAGCAGTCCCGGGACAGGGAAAGACACCCAGTAC.

Comments on this clone: Any gene name here is a mouse gene name. The CDR3 end falls 1 residue outside the read, so it is completed with the germline J gene. The chain has TRBV31 and TRBJ1-1; D is unresolved. This CDR3 is 11 amino acids long. Between the trimmed V and J ends, which lost 1 base and 7 bases, there was a span of 7 bases. Germline CDR1 and CDR2: GKSSPN and SITVG. The chain's CDR3 is CAWSPAEEVFF. Partial CDR3 DNA: TGTGCCTGGAGTCCGGCAGAAGAAGTCTTC.

In the case of this clone: Genes and germline come from the mouse. Coverage ceases 1 residue before the CDR3 finishes, and the germline J gene fills in the end. The chain has TRBV26 and TRBJ1-1; no firm D call. Germline-derived CDR1 and CDR2 are KGHPV and FQNQEV (reference sequence). The CDR3 length is 14 residues. Trimming removed 2 bases at V and 0 bases at J, with 7 bases between. CDR3 sequence reads: CASSLPYANTEVFF. The DNA read from the CDR3 is TGTGCCAGCAGTCTGCCATATGCAAACACAGAAGTCTTC.

As to this clone: Mouse gene names apply. Read coverage stops 1 residue before the CDR3 terminus; the germline J gene supplies the remainder. The chain joins TRBV13-1 to TRBJ2-1; D ambiguous. There are 13 residues in the CDR3. V shed 3 bases and J shed 1 base, with 5 bases lying between them. Germline V gene data show CDR1 as NSHNY and CDR2 as SYGAGN. This chain's CDR3 is CASSGQNYAEQFF. The DNA read from the CDR3 is TGTGCCAGCAGTGGGCAGAACTATGCTGAGCAGTTC.

A word on this clone: Mouse gene names apply. The read finishes 1 residue shy of the CDR3 end, and the germline J gene is used to complete it. This chain links TRBV12-1 with TRBJ2-5; 7 bases line up with TRBD2. V was clipped by 2 bases and J by 2 bases; unmatched bases: 3. The CDR3 extends over 14 amino acids. Germline CDR1 SGHSN, CDR2 HYEKVE. The CDR3 loop reads CASSPSGGQDTQYF. CDR3 bases read: TGTGCCAGCTCTCCATCTGGGGGCCAAGACACCCAGTAC.

A remark on this clone: The listed genes are named as in mouse. The observed sequence ends 1 residue before the CDR3 terminus, with the missing tail filled in from the germline J gene. This rearrangement joins TRBV12-2 to TRBJ1-6; a possible D gene is TRBD1 (6 bases). TRBJ1-6 is an open reading frame whose function is uncertain. The germline gives CDR1 SGHLS, CDR2 HYDKME. The CDR3 has 14 amino acids. V lost 0 bases and J lost 6, with 8 bases in between. The CDR3 bases that were read are TGTGCCAGCTCTCTCCAGGGGAGTAATTCGCCCCTCTAC. Translating it yields CASSLQGSNSPLY. The complete CDR3 sequence is CASSLQGSNSPLYF.

For this clone: These gene names are mouse names. Sequencing ends 1 residue short of the CDR3 end; the germline J gene provides the rest. V usage is TRBV16 and J usage is TRBJ1-1; D uncertain. This CDR3 spans 13 amino acids. V lost 1 base and J lost 1, with 4 bases in between. Germline lookup yields CDR1 SGHSA and CDR2 FRNQAP. CDR3 region: CASSLGQNTEVFF. The sequenced CDR3 bases are TGTGCAAGCAGCTTAGGGCAAAACACAGAAGTCTTC.

This clone came up a few times. These gene names are mouse names. The CDR3 end lies 1 residue beyond the end of the read and is filled in from the germline J gene. The genes are TRBV20 and TRBJ2-3; 11 bases align to TRBD2. Unmatched junction bases numbered 4, after V lost 1 base and J lost 4 bases. The germline V gene encodes CDR1 GFQATS and CDR2 STVNSAI. The CDR3 loop spans 15 amino acids. The CDR3 loop reads CGARVRDWGTETLYF. The part of the CDR3 DNA that was read is TGTGGTGCTAGGGTCCGGGACTGGGGGACAGAAACGCTGTAT.

About this clone: Germline and genes here are mouse. The read terminates 1 residue before the CDR3 end, so the remaining end is supplied by the germline J gene. The rearrangement uses TRBV4 and TRBJ2-1; 9 bases are a match to TRBD2. V shed 3 bases and J 6 bases; nucleotides not matched to a gene: 6. Germline-derived CDR1 and CDR2 are LGHDT and YNNKQL (reference sequence). This CDR3 spans 15 amino acids. The sequenced CDR3 bases are TGTGCCAGCAGCTACGGGGACTGGGTTTTTGCTGAGCAGTTC. Amino acids: CASSYGDWVFAEQF. The whole CDR3 protein is CASSYGDWVFAEQFF.

This clone has only one observation. Genes and germline are mouse. The sequenced part of the CDR3 DNA is TGTGCCAGCGGTGAACAGGGGGCCTCCGACTACACC. It codes for CASGEQGASDYT. The complete CDR3 protein is CASGEQGASDYTF. The chain joins TRBV13-2 to TRBJ1-2; 9 bases agree with TRBD1. Read sequence stops 1 residue before the CDR3 end, and the germline J gene provides the missing end. V lost 2 bases to trimming and J lost 4 bases; unmatched junction nucleotides: 0. The CDR3 loop spans 13 amino acids. The V gene's germline CDR1 is NNHNN and CDR2 SYGAGS (reference sequence).

As for this clone: The genes and germline here are from mouse. The sequenced fragment ends 1 residue before the CDR3 boundary, so the rest is inferred from the germline J gene. V usage is TRBV12-1 and J usage is TRBJ1-2, with unresolved D. The germline V and J ends were trimmed by 0 bases and 1 base, with 5 bases remaining between them. This CDR3 is built from 13 residues. Germline assignment: CDR1 SGHSN and CDR2 HYEKVE. CDR3 DNA, as far as it was read: TGTGCCAGCTCTCTCGACCGAAACTCCGACTACACC. Translation gives CASSLDRNSDYT. The entire CDR3 is CASSLDRNSDYTF.